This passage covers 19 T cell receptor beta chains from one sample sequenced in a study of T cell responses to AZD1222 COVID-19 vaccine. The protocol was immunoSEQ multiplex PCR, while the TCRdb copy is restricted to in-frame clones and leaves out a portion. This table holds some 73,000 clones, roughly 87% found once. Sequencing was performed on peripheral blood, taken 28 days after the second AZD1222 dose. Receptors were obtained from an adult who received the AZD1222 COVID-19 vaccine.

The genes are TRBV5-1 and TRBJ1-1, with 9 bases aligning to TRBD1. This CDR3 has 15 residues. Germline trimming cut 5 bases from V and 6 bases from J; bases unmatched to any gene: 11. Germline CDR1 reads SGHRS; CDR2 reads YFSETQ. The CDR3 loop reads CASRPLKQGAAEAFF. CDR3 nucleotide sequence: TGCGCCAGCAGGCCTTTAAAACAGGGGGCCGCTGAAGCTTTCTTT. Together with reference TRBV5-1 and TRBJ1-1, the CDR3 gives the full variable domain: KAGVTQTPRYLIKTRGQQVTLSCSPISGHRSVSWYQQTPGQGLQFLFEYFSETQRNKGNFPGRFSGRQFSNSRSEMNVSTLELGDSALYLCASRPLKQGAAEAFFGQGTRLTVV.

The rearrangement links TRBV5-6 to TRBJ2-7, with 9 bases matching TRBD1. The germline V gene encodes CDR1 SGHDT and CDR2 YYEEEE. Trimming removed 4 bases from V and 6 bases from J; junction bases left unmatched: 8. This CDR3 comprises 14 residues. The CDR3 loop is CASSTPGQGSEQYF. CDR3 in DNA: TGTGCCAGCAGCACTCCGGGACAGGGCAGCGAGCAGTACTTC.

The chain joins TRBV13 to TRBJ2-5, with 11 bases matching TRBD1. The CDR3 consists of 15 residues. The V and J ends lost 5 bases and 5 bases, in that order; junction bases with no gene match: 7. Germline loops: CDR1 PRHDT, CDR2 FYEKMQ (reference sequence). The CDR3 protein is CASSPWTGGWETQYF. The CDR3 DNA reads TGTGCCAGCAGCCCTTGGACAGGGGGCTGGGAGACCCAGTACTTC. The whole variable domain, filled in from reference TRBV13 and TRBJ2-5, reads AAGVIQSPRHLIKEKRETATLKCYPIPRHDTVYWYQQGPGQDPQFLISFYEKMQSDKGSIPDRFSAQQFSDYHSELNMSSLELGDSALYFCASSPWTGGWETQYFGPGTRLLVL.

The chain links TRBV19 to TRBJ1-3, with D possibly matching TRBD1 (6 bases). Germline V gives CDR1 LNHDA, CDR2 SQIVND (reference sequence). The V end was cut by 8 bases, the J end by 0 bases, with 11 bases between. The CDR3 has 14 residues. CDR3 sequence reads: CASVYRDSGNTIYF. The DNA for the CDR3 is TGTGCCAGTGTTTACAGGGACTCTGGAAACACCATATATTTT.

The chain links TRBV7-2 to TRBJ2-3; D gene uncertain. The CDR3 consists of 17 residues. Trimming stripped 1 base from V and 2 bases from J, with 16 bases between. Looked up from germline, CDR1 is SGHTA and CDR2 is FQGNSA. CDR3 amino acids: CASSLGLRPSSTDTQYF. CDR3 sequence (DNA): TGTGCCAGCAGCTTAGGGTTGCGGCCCTCCTCCACAGATACGCAGTATTTT.

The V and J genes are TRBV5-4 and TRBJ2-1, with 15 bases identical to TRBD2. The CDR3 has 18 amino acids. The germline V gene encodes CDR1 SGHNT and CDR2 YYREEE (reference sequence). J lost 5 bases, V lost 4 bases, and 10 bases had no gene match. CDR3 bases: TGTGCCAGCAGCCCCGGAGCCGGGACTAGCGGGAGGAACAATGAGCAGTTCTTC. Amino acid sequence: CASSPGAGTSGRNNEQFF.

The CDR3 is CASSLTGNGPYGYTF. For the CDR3, the DNA is TGTGCCAGCAGTTTAACAGGGAATGGTCCCTATGGCTACACCTTC. This chain connects TRBV27 to TRBJ1-2, with D perhaps TRBD1 (6 bases). The germline V and J ends were trimmed by 2 bases and 4 bases, with 14 bases remaining between them. The CDR3 is made up of 15 amino acids. Germline CDR1 and CDR2: MNHEY and SMNVEV (reference sequence).

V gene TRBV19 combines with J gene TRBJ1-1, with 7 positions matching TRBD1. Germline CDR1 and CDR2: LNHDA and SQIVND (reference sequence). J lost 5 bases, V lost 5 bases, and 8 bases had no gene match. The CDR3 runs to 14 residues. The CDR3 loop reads CASSWDSSSTEAFF. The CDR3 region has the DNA TGTGCCAGTAGTTGGGACAGTTCGAGTACTGAAGCTTTCTTT.

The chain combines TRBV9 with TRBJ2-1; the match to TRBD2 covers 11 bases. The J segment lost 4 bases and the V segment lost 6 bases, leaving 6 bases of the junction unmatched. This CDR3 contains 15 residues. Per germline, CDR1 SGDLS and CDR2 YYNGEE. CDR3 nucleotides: TGTGCCAGCACGAAGCTAGCGGGAGGTTACAATGAGCAGTTCTTC. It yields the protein CASTKLAGGYNEQFF.

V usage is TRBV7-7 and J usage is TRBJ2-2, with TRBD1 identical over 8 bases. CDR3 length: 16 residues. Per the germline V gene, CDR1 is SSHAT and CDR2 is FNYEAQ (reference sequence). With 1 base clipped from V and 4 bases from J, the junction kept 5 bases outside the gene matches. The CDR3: CASSLGQGMSTGELFF. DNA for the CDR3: TGTGCCAGCAGCTTAGGACAGGGGATGAGCACCGGGGAGCTGTTTTTT.

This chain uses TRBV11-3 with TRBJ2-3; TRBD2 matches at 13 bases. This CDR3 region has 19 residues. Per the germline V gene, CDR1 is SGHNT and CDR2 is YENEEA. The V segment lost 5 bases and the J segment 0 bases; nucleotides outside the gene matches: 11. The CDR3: CASSPSPGLAGTSTDTQYF. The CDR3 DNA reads TGTGCCAGCAGCCCATCGCCGGGACTAGCGGGGACAAGCACAGATACGCAGTATTTT.

CDR3 protein: CSVALAGGGYEQFF. Here the CDR3 DNA reads TGCAGCGTGGCACTAGCGGGAGGTGGGTATGAGCAGTTCTTC. This chain connects TRBV29-1 to TRBJ2-1; TRBD2 agrees at 12 bases. CDR3 length: 14 amino acids. Looked up from germline, CDR1 is SQVTM and CDR2 is ANQGSEA. After removal of 6 bases from V and 8 bases from J, the junction contained 8 bases not matched to a gene.

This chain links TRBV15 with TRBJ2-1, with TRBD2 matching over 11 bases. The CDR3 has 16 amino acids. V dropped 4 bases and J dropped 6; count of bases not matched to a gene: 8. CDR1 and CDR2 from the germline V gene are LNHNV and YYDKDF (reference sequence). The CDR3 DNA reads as TGTGCCACCAGCAACCCTACTAGCGGGAGCCTCAATGAGCAGTTCTTC. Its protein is CATSNPTSGSLNEQFF.

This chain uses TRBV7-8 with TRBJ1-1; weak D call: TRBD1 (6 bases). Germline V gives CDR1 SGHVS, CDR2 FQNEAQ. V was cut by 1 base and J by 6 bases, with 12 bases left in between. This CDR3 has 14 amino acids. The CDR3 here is CASSLDRVVAEAFF. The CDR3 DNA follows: TGTGCCAGCAGCTTAGACAGGGTAGTCGCTGAAGCTTTCTTT.

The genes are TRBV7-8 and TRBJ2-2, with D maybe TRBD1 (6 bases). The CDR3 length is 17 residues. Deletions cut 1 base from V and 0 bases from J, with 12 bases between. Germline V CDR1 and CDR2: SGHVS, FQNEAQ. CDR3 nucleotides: TGTGCCAGCAGCTTAGGGGGGACACTCGCGAACACCGGGGAGCTGTTTTTT. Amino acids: CASSLGGTLANTGELFF.

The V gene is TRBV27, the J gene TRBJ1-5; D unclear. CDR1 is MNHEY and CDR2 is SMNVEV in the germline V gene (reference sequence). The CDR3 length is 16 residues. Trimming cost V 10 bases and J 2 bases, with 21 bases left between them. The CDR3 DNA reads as TGTGCCACCATCCCCTCGGGGTTTCGGGGCAATCAGCCCCAGCATTTT. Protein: CATIPSGFRGNQPQHF.

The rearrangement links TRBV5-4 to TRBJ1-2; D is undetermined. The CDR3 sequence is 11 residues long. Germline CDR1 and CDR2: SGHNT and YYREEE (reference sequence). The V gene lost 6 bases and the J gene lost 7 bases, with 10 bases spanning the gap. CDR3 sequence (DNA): TGTGCCAGCACCCACGGGAGTGGCTACACCTTC. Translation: CASTHGSGYTF. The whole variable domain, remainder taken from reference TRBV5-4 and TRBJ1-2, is ETGVTQSPTHLIKTRGQQVTLRCSSQSGHNTVSWYQQALGQGPQFIFQYYREEENGRGNFPPRFSGLQFPNYSSELNVNALELDDSALYLCASTHGSGYTFGSGTRLTVV.

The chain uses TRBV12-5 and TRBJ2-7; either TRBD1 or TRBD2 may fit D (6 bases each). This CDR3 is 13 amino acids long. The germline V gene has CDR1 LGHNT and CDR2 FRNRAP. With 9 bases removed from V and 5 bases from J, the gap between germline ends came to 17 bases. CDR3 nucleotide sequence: TGTGCTAGAAACCATCGGCGGGACAACGAGCAGTACTTC. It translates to CARNHRRDNEQYF.

The CDR3 DNA follows: TGTGCCAGCAGTTTATCGGGAAGGGCACCCTCCGAGCAGTACTTC. Amino acids: CASSLSGRAPSEQYF. The V gene is TRBV27, the J gene TRBJ2-7, with D unresolved. Germline V gene data show CDR1 as MNHEY and CDR2 as SMNVEV (reference sequence). V gave up 0 bases and J gave up 6 bases, with 15 bases separating them. The CDR3 consists of 15 residues.